The T cell receptor beta chain described here comes from a study of blood T cells in healthy people across ages (dated by TCRdb to the mid-2010s). In the study overall: In model experiments, template switching captured about one uniquely barcoded TCR beta cDNA molecule for every two T cells. To track age-related changes in TCR beta repertoire diversity, the study relied on deep sequencing normalized with unique cDNA molecular identifiers. Four age groups were formed from the donors: young (average approximately 17 years), middle-aged (around 39), aged (approximately 60) and long-lived (less than 85). To avoid experimental bias, donors of different ages were spread randomly across the sequencing lanes. Using the same blood draw, the study looked at two additional independent replicas of 1 million unique cDNA reads for two donors, one aged 18 to 30 and the other aged 80 or older.

This clonotype has a count of ten or more. Its antigen is unknown. Base qualities were left out, and no much larger clone turns up one base away. Results and caveats for the whole study, not just this receptor: The long-lived group showed more naive CD4+ T cells, fewer expanded clones and increased TCR diversity than the aged group, suggesting age selection. Because donor CMV infection status was unknown, age-related changes in expanded clonotypes were potentially confounded. Total diversity estimates from one million sequenced T cells were considered lower bounds and underestimates. Since profiling was done on bulk unsorted PBMCs, naive and antigen-experienced compartments could not be conclusively compared. Observed TCR beta diversity correlated strongly with the percentage of naive T cells measured by flow cytometry. Observed TCR beta diversity per million T cells fell roughly linearly with age, and a significant reduction was already apparent by age around 39.

Germline trimming amounts to 2 bases on V and 2 bases on J, with 6 as the count of junction bases outside the gene matches. Taken from cysteine to phenylalanine, the CDR3 has 15 residues. Just CDR3 DNA is preserved here, 45 bases in frame from base 1. The 39 donors, aged 6 to 90 years, were systemically healthy Caucasian individuals from Russia. Around 9.9 milliliters of peripheral blood were collected from each donor into EDTA-treated Vacutainer tubes. Ficoll-Paque density-gradient centrifugation was used to isolate PBMCs, with at least 6 million per sample. Total RNA was extracted from PBMCs with Trizol reagent, with at least 5.5 micrograms obtained per sample. The percentages of naive CD45RAhigh/CD27high T cells were determined by flow cytometry on a PBMC aliquot from every donor. The library was made by 5' RACE. Sequencing took place on an Illumina HiSeq 2500. A second PCR of roughly 7 to 11 cycles was performed with a sample-barcoded 5' primer and a J-beta primer mix. A unique molecular identifier was introduced onto each TCR beta cDNA molecule by a template-switch 5' adaptor carrying 12 random nucleotides. Each sample yielded at least 2.5 million CDR3-containing paired-end reads. All of the RNA was converted into first-strand cDNA using the Mint cDNA synthesis kit, with a TRBC-specific oligonucleotide serving as the primer. After uracil-DNA glycosylase treatment, a first 18-cycle PCR used universal primers M1SS and BC2_uni_R on all cDNA. The paper's data handling went like this. For normalization, 1 million high-quality reads were randomly selected from each sample, with every read carrying a distinct molecular identifier. Instead of being binned into consensus sequences, reads with shared molecular identifiers were discarded. CDR3 identification, clonotype clustering and error correction used MiTCR with a Q25 quality threshold and the strictest error-elimination algorithm. A nonparametric unseen species model using Euler transformation provided a lower-bound estimate of total TCR beta diversity. Through fastp at Q25 and MiXCR, TCRdb rebuilt clones from the public reads, retaining in-frame beta chains. Entries that share a CDR3 protein sequence are merged under the most common genes and DNA. TCRdb, not the authors, supplied the V and J calls. The sample profile shows some 1.5 million distinct CDR3 sequences; 25% to 30% of them were found once. The top ten clones comprise 7.7% of the sample.

Sequenced: blood. The source is a woman aged 25-40 years in good health. The rearranged chain carries TRBV12-3 or TRBV12-4 and TRBJ2-7; TRBD1 agrees with 7 junctional bases. The CDR3 corresponds to CASSLRQGQTYEQYF. The nucleotides read TGTGCCAGCAGTTTACGCCAGGGACAGACCTACGAGCAGTACTTC.